The next 13 T cell receptor beta chains were all read from a single sample in a study of cytomegalovirus exposure and HLA in healthy donors. PCR amplification relied on 60 Vbeta primers (plus 13 Jbeta primers). The table came from immunoSEQ multiplex PCR; TCRdb's copy has only in-frame clones and leaves some out. The profile shows roughly 110,000 clones, more than 60% of them singletons. Sequenced material: PBMCs. The receptors here all came from a female donor in good health and CMV-seronegative.

This rearrangement joins TRBV4-1 to TRBJ2-2; 9 bases fit TRBD2. V gave up 2 bases and J gave up 3 bases; unmatched junction bases: 10. The CDR3 totals 18 residues. Germline CDR1 and CDR2: MGHRA and YSYEKL. CDR3 sequence: CASSQRGGGASDTGELFF. The CDR3 DNA sequence: TGCGCCAGCAGCCAAAGGGGCGGGGGGGCCTCGGACACCGGGGAGCTGTTTTTT.

This clone was observed a few times. As DNA, the CDR3 is TGTGCCAGCAGCCCCCGAGTGATTAACTATGGCTACACCTTC. Translating it yields CASSPRVINYGYTF. The chain joins TRBV5-6 to TRBJ1-2; no definite D call. The CDR3 length is 14 residues. Between the trimmed V and J ends, which lost 4 bases and 1 base, there was a span of 11 bases. Per the germline V gene, CDR1 is SGHDT and CDR2 is YYEEEE.

This clone occurred once. This chain uses TRBV27 with TRBJ2-6, with D hard to call. This CDR3 region has 15 residues. Germline V gene data show CDR1 as MNHEY and CDR2 as SMNVEV (reference sequence). V was pared by 3 bases and J by 2 bases, with 8 bases between. Here the CDR3 reads CASSFSRAGANVLTF. Here the CDR3 DNA reads TGTGCCAGCAGTTTCTCCCGGGCTGGGGCCAACGTCCTGACTTTC.

This clone has a single count. The chain is built from TRBV13 and TRBJ2-1; 14 positions agree with TRBD2. Germline V gene sequence: CDR1 PRHDT, CDR2 FYEKMQ (reference sequence). The CDR3 has 15 amino acids. The J segment lost 7 bases and the V segment lost 4 bases, leaving 3 bases of the junction unmatched. The CDR3 region is CASSYGTSGGNEQFF. Here the CDR3 DNA reads TGTGCCAGCAGCTATGGGACTAGCGGGGGTAATGAGCAGTTCTTC.

This clone was found once. The chain carries TRBV7-2 and TRBJ2-5; 15 bases map to TRBD2. The J call may be in error: the DNA end matches TRBJ2-7 better. CDR3 length: 18 residues. Germline CDR1 reads SGHTA; CDR2 reads FQGNSA. Here the CDR3 DNA reads TGTGCCAGCAGCCGCCCGGGACTAGCGGGGGGTCCCTCCTACGAGCAGTACTTC. Translation: CASSRPGLAGGPSYEQYF.

This clone appeared once. The identical CDR3 is also encoded by other nucleotide sequences in the sample. The CDR3 coding sequence is TGTGCCAGCAGCGTTAGCGGGGGGAACCAAGAGACCCAGTACTTC. Its protein product is CASSVSGGNQETQYF. The V and J genes are TRBV9 and TRBJ2-5; TRBD2 aligns across 10 bases. Germline V gene sequence: CDR1 SGDLS, CDR2 YYNGEE. This CDR3 has 15 residues. J gave up 0 bases and V 2 bases, and 1 base lay outside the gene matches.

The genes are TRBV5-1 and TRBJ1-2; tentatively, D is TRBD1 (6 bases). This CDR3 has 14 residues. From germline, CDR1 is SGHRS and CDR2 YFSETQ. V was trimmed by 3 bases and J by 5 bases, leaving 14 bases between them. As DNA, the CDR3 is TGCGCCAGCAGCTCGGACAGTTCTCTATATGGCTACACCTTC. Its translation: CASSSDSSLYGYTF.

The chain employs TRBV7-2 and TRBJ2-6; maybe TRBD1 (6 bases). Trimming took off 5 bases at V and 2 bases at J, with 10 bases between the two ends. The CDR3 covers 15 residues. In germline, CDR1 is SGHTA, CDR2 FQGNSA. The CDR3 here is CASSNNRAGANVLTF. CDR3 sequence (DNA): TGTGCCAGCAGCAATAACAGGGCTGGGGCCAACGTCCTGACTTTC.

CDR3 amino acids: CASSLRYGYTF. Here the CDR3 DNA reads TGTGCCAGCAGCTTGCGTTATGGCTACACCTTC. The rearrangement joins TRBV5-8 to TRBJ1-2; D uncertain. The CDR3 covers 11 residues. Per the germline V gene, CDR1 is SGHTS and CDR2 is YDEGEE. With 1 base removed from V and 5 bases from J, the gap between germline ends came to 3 bases. Full variable domain (remainder filled in from reference TRBV5-8 and TRBJ1-2): EAGVTQSPTHLIKTRGQQATLRCSPISGHTSVYWYQQALGLGLQFLLWYDEGEERNRGNFPPRFSGRQFPNYSSELNVNALELEDSALYLCASSLRYGYTFGSGTRLTVV.

The J gene is TRBJ2-7, the V gene TRBV2, with TRBD2 matching 8 bases. Germline assignment: CDR1 SNHLY and CDR2 FYNNEI. The CDR3 covers 13 residues. Losses at the gene ends were 10 bases for V and 2 bases for J; bases not matched to a gene: 7. CDR3 sequence reads: CATNGGETYEQYF. CDR3 DNA sequence: TGTGCCACGAACGGGGGGGAAACCTACGAGCAGTACTTC.

The chain has TRBV5-1 and TRBJ2-7, with D hard to call. CDR3 length equals 12 residues. V dropped 3 bases and J dropped 3 bases, with 7 bases sitting between them. Germline CDR1 SGHRS, CDR2 YFSETQ. Written as DNA, the CDR3 is TGCGCCAGCAGCTCAGACATCTACGAGCAGTACTTC. Protein product: CASSSDIYEQYF.

This clone was counted a single time. The rearrangement links TRBV6-1 to TRBJ2-5; a possible D gene is TRBD2 (6 bases). Near its end, the DNA agrees better with TRBJ2-7, so the J call may be wrong. The germline gives CDR1 MNHNS, CDR2 SASEGT. CDR3 length equals 14 residues. Here the CDR3 reads CASKSGLLPYEQYF. The CDR3 bases are TGTGCCAGCAAGTCGGGACTGCTCCCCTACGAGCAGTACTTC.

DNA of the CDR3: TGTGCCAGTAGTGTGCAGGGGGCATATGGTGAAAAACTGTTTTTT. This codes for CASSVQGAYGEKLFF. The chain links TRBV19 to TRBJ1-4, with 8 nucleotides matching TRBD1. The V gene's germline CDR1 is LNHDA and CDR2 SQIVND (reference sequence). The trim removed 5 bases at V and 7 bases at J, leaving 9 bases unmatched. CDR3 length: 15 residues. Combining the CDR3 with reference TRBV19 and TRBJ1-4 gives the whole variable domain DGGITQSPKYLFRKEGQNVTLSCEQNLNHDAMYWYRQDPGQGLRLIYYSQIVNDFQKGDIAEGYSVSREKKESFPLTVTSAQKNPTAFYLCASSVQGAYGEKLFFGSGTQLSVL.